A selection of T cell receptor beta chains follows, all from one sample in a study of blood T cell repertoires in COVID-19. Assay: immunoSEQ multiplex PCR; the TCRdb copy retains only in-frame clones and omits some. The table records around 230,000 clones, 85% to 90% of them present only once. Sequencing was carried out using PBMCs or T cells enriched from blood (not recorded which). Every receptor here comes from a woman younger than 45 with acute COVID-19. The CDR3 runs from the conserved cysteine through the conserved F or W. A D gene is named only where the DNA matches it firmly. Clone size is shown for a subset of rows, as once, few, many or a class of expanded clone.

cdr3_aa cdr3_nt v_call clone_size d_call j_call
CAWSRQRNSPLHF TGTGCCTGGAGTCGACAGAGAAATTCACCTCTCCACTTT TRBV30 . . TRBJ1-6
CAWAGGDQPQHF TGTGCCTGGGCAGGGGGCGATCAGCCCCAGCATTTT TRBV30 . TRBD1 TRBJ1-5
CAWSSDPGGSGNTIYF TGTGCCTGGAGCAGCGACCCCGGGGGCTCTGGAAACACCATATATTTT TRBV30 few . TRBJ1-3
CASSVVAGRTGELFF TGTGCCAGCAGCGTAGTGGCGGGACGCACCGGGGAGCTGTTTTTT TRBV9 . . TRBJ2-2
CASSQDRMSFRGENAGELFF TGTGCCAGCAGCCAAGACCGCATGTCTTTCAGGGGCGAGAACGCCGGGGAGCTGTTTTTT TRBV14 . . TRBJ2-2
CASSIRGNTEAFF TGTGCCAGTAGTATCCGTGGCAACACTGAAGCTTTCTTT TRBV19 . . TRBJ1-1
CASSLRGYTEAFF TGTGCCAGCAGTTTAAGGGGATACACTGAAGCTTTCTTT TRBV27 . . TRBJ1-1
CASSLQAGQPQHF TGTGCCAGCAGCTTGCAGGCAGGGCAGCCCCAGCATTTT TRBV5-8 . . TRBJ1-5
CASIILGGHEPQHF TGTGCCAGCATTATCCTCGGGGGTCACGAGCCCCAGCATTTT TRBV7-2 . . TRBJ1-5
CAISALDAGQGVHEQFF TGTGCCATCAGTGCCCTCGATGCGGGACAGGGAGTCCATGAGCAGTTCTTC TRBV10-3 . TRBD1 TRBJ2-1
CATSSQRLAGNYEQYF TGTGCCACCAGCAGCCAAAGACTAGCGGGGAACTACGAGCAGTACTTC TRBV15 . TRBD2 TRBJ2-7
CATSRGGSGYGYTF TGTGCCACCAGCAGAGGGGGATCGGGATATGGCTACACCTTC TRBV15 . . TRBJ1-2
CASRTGVNYNSPLHF TGTGCCAGCAGAACAGGGGTGAACTATAATTCACCCCTCCACTTT TRBV5-5 few TRBD1 TRBJ1-6
CASSPAGARGYTF TGTGCCAGCAGCCCCGCGGGGGCGCGGGGCTACACCTTC TRBV12-3/TRBV12-4 . . TRBJ1-2
CSVGKVTKGQGVEQFF TGCAGCGTTGGAAAGGTCACAAAGGGACAGGGGGTTGAGCAGTTCTTC TRBV29-1 . TRBD1 TRBJ2-1
CASSLSPGTGNTIYF TGTGCCAGCAGTTTATCTCCAGGGACTGGAAACACCATATATTTT TRBV27 . . TRBJ1-3
CASSIDQQGGTDTQYF TGTGCCAGTAGTATAGACCAACAGGGGGGCACAGATACGCAGTATTTT TRBV19 . TRBD1 TRBJ2-3
CASMRTLTGELFF TGCGCCAGCATGAGGACTCTGACCGGGGAGCTGTTTTTT TRBV10-1 . . TRBJ2-2
CALDREWGTEAFF TGTGCTCTCGACAGGGAGTGGGGTACTGAAGCTTTCTTT TRBV30 once TRBD1 TRBJ1-1
CASSLGAVWNEQFF TGTGCCAGCAGCTTAGGGGCTGTTTGGAATGAGCAGTTCTTC TRBV7-9 . . TRBJ2-1
CASSGTYSYEQYF TGTGCCAGCAGTGGGACATATTCCTACGAGCAGTACTTC TRBV2 few . TRBJ2-7
CASSVGRNTEAFF TGTGCCAGCAGCGTAGGTAGGAACACTGAAGCTTTCTTT TRBV9 . . TRBJ1-1
CASSLALAGVQETQYF TGTGCCAGCAGTTTAGCGCTAGCGGGGGTTCAAGAGACCCAGTACTTC TRBV28 . TRBD2 TRBJ2-5
CAISEGLVEGSKNIQYF TGTGCCATCAGTGAAGGGTTAGTAGAGGGATCCAAAAACATTCAGTACTTC TRBV10-3 . . TRBJ2-4
CASSPGQNYEQYF TGTGCCAGCTCACCGGGACAGAACTACGAGCAGTACTTC TRBV18 . TRBD1 TRBJ2-7
CASSQEVGSGTRYNEQFF TGTGCCAGCAGCCAAGAGGTCGGTAGCGGGACACGTTACAATGAGCAGTTCTTC TRBV14 . TRBD2 TRBJ2-1
CAWTAGMTPGNSPLHF TGTGCCTGGACCGCAGGCATGACCCCCGGTAATTCACCCCTCCACTTT TRBV30 . . TRBJ1-6
CASSDHKQANTGELFF TGTGCCAGCAGTGATCACAAACAAGCGAACACCGGGGAGCTGTTTTTT TRBV25-1 . . TRBJ2-2
CASSLGTGVTEAFF TGTGCCAGCAGCTTGGGCACGGGAGTCACTGAAGCTTTCTTT TRBV5-6 once . TRBJ1-1
CASSYEQADEAFF TGTGCCAGCAGCTATGAACAGGCGGATGAAGCTTTCTTT TRBV5-4 . . TRBJ1-1
CASSSRTGAANSGNTIYF TGTGCCAGCAGCTCCCGGACAGGGGCCGCCAACTCTGGAAACACCATATATTTT TRBV5-4 . TRBD1 TRBJ1-3
CASARETDTQYF TGTGCTAGTGCCCGGGAGACAGATACGCAGTATTTT TRBV12-5 few . TRBJ2-3
CAISGQGGSYGYTF TGTGCCATCAGTGGACAGGGCGGGTCTTATGGCTACACCTTC TRBV10-3 . TRBD1 TRBJ1-2
CASSWHGGYTF TGTGCCAGCAGTTGGCATGGCGGCTACACCTTC TRBV6-5 . . TRBJ1-2
CASTDRYQPQHF TGTGCCAGCACAGACAGGTATCAGCCCCAGCATTTT TRBV12-3/TRBV12-4 . . TRBJ1-5
CASSQPRQGGGEKLFF TGTGCCAGCAGCCAACCCAGACAGGGAGGAGGCGAAAAACTGTTTTTT TRBV7-9 . TRBD1 TRBJ1-4
CASSGGTANTEAFF TGCGCCAGCAGTGGGGGGACAGCGAACACTGAAGCTTTCTTT TRBV10-1 . TRBD1 TRBJ1-1
CASSHQGRANTEAFF TGTGCCAGCAGCCATCAGGGGAGGGCGAACACTGAAGCTTTCTTT TRBV3-1/TRBV3-2 . . TRBJ1-1
CASSHPSRGGTEAFF TGTGCCAGCAGCCATCCCTCCCGGGGGGGCACTGAAGCTTTCTTT TRBV3-1/TRBV3-2 . . TRBJ1-1
CASSPGTLINEKLFF TGTGCCAGTAGTCCGGGGACTCTCATTAATGAAAAACTGTTTTTT TRBV19 . . TRBJ1-4